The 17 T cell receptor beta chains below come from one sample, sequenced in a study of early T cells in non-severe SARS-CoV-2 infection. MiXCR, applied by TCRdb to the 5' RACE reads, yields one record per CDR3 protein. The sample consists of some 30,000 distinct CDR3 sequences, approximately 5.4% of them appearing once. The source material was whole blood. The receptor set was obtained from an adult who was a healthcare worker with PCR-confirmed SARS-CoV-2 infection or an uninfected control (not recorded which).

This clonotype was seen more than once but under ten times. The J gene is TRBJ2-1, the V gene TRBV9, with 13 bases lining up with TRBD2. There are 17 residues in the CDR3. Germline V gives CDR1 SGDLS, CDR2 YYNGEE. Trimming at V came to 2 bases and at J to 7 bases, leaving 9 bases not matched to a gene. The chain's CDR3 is CASSVGTSGTLGNEQFF. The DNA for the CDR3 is TGTGCCAGCAGCGTCGGGACTAGCGGGACGTTGGGGAATGAGCAGTTCTTC.

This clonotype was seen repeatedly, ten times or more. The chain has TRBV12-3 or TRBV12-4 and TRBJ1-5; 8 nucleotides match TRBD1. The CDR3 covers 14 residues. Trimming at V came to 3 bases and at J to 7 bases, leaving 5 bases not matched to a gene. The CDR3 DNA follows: TGTGCCAGCAGTTTTGGACAGGGACAGCAGCCCCAGCATTTT. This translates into CASSFGQGQQPQHF.

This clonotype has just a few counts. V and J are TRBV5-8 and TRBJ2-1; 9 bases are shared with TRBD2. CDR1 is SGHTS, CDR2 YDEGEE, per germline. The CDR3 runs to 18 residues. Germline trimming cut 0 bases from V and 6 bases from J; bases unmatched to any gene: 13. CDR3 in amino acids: CASSLVGLAGSTGNEQFF. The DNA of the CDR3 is TGTGCCAGCAGCTTGGTCGGGCTAGCGGGGTCTACCGGCAATGAGCAGTTCTTC.

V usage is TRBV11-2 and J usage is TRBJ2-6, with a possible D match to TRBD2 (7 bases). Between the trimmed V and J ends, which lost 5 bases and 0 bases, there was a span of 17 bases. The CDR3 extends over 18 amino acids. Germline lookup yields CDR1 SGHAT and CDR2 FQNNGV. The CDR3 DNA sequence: TGTGCCAGCAGCGGGTACGGGGGGCCACTCTCTGGGGCCAACGTCCTGACTTTC. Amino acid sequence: CASSGYGGPLSGANVLTF. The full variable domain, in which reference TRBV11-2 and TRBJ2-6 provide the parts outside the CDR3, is EAGVAQSPRYKIIEKRQSVAFWCNPISGHATLYWYQQILGQGPKLLIQFQNNGVVDDSQLPKDRFSAERLKGVDSTLKIQPAKLEDSAVYLCASSGYGGPLSGANVLTFGAGSRLTVL.

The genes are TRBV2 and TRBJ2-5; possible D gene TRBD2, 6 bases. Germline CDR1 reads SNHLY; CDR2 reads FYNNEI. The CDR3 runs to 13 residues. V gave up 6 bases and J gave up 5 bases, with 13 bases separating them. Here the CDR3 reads CASSNWDFETQYF. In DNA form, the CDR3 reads TGTGCCAGCAGCAACTGGGACTTTGAGACCCAGTACTTC.

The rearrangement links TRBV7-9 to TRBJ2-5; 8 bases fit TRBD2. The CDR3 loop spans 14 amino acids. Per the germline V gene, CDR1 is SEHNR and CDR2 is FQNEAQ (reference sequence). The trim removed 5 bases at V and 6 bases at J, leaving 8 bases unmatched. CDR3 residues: CASSRTSGGKTQYF. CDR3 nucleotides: TGTGCCAGCAGCCGCACTAGCGGAGGAAAGACCCAGTACTTC.

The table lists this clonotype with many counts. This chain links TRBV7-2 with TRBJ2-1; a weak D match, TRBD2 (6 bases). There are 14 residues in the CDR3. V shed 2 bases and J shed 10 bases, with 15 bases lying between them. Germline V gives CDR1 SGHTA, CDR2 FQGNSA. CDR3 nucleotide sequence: TGTGCCAGCAGCTTAAAGTGGTCGGGAGCAGAGCAGTTCTTC. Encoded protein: CASSLKWSGAEQFF.

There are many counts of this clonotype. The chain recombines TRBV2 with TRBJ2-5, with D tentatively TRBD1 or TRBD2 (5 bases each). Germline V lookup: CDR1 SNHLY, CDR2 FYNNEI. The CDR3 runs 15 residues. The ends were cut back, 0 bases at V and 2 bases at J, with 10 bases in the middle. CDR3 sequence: CASSEAWGPQETQYF. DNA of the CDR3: TGTGCCAGCAGTGAAGCCTGGGGACCGCAAGAGACCCAGTACTTC.

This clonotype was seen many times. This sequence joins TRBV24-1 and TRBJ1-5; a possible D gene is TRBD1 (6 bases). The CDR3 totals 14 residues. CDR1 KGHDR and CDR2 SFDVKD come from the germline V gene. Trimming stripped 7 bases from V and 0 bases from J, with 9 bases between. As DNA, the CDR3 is TGTGCCACCAGCTACAGGGATAGCAATCAGCCCCAGCATTTT. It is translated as CATSYRDSNQPQHF.

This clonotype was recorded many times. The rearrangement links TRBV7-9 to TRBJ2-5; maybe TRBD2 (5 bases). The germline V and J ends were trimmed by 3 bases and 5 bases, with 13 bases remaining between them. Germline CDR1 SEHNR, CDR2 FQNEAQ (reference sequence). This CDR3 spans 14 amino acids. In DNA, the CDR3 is TGTGCCAGCAGCTTGGACTGGACGCGGGAGACCCAGTACTTC. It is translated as CASSLDWTRETQYF.

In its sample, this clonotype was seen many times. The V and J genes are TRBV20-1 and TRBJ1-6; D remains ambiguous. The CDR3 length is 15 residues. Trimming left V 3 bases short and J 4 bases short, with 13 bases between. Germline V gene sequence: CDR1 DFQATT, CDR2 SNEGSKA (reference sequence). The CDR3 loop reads CSASGYNPYNSPLHF. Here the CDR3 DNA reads TGCAGTGCTAGTGGTTACAACCCTTATAATTCACCCCTCCACTTT.

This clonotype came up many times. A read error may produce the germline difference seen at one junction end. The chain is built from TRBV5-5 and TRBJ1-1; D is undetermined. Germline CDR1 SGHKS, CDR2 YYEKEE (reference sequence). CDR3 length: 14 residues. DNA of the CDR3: TGTGCCAGCAGCTTGCTTGGAATGAACACTGAAGTTTTCTTT. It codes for CASSLLGMNTEVFF.

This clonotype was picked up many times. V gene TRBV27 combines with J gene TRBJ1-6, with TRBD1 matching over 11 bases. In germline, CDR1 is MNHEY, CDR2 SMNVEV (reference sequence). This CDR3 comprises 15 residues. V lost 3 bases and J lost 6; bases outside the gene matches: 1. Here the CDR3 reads CASSLDRGRNSPLHF. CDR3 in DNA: TGTGCCAGCAGTTTGGACAGGGGGCGTAATTCACCCCTCCACTTT.

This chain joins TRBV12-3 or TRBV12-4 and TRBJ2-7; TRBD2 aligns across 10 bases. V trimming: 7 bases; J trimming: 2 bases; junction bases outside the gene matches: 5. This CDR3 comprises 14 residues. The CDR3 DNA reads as TGTGCCAGCAACCGAGCGGGAGGGACCTACGAGCAGTACTTC. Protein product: CASNRAGGTYEQYF.

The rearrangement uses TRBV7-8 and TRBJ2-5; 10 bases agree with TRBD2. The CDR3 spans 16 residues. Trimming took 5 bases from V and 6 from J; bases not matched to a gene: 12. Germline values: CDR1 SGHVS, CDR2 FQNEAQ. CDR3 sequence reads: CASSHNPGLAYKTQYF. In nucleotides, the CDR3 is TGTGCCAGCAGCCATAATCCGGGACTAGCGTATAAGACCCAGTACTTC.

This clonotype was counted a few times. In DNA, the CDR3 is TGCAGTGCTAGAAATTCGGCTAGCCCTCAAGAGACCCAGTACTTC. This gives the protein CSARNSASPQETQYF. The rearrangement uses TRBV20-1 and TRBJ2-5; D may be TRBD2 (5 bases). The V gene lost 2 bases and the J gene lost 2 bases, with 15 bases spanning the gap. The CDR3 has 15 amino acids. Germline values: CDR1 DFQATT, CDR2 SNEGSKA (reference sequence).

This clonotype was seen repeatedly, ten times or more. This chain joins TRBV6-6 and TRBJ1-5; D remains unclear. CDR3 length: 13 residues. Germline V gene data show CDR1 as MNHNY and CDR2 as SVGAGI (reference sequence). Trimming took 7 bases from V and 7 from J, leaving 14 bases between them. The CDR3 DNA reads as TGTGCCAGCACCACCTCAGTACGGCAGCCCCAGCATTTT. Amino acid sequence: CASTTSVRQPQHF.